One TCR beta chain is described in this entry. Its antigen is currently not known. The record has no base qualities; no much larger clone is one base away. The germline V gene gives CDR1 as SGHAT and CDR2 as FQNNGV. V sheds 1 base and J sheds 3 bases, leaving 8 bases between their ends. CDR3 length: 14 amino acids, cysteine to phenylalanine. Here the CDR3 DNA is all that survives: 42 bases in frame from base 1. These data come from a study of cytomegalovirus exposure and HLA in healthy donors (dated by TCRdb to the late 2010s). Background for the entire study: According to an earlier analysis of a few hundred of the donors, 150 million to 200 million T cells yielded 117 million unique TCR beta sequences and about 280 Gb of sequence data. About 300 gigabases of sequencing data and 80 million or so unique TCR sequences were included in an early release covering several hundred HLA-typed donors. The genetic ancestry cluster associated with self-reported Caucasian donors included roughly four fifths of the 300 to 400 genotyped donors. The study was designed to test whether signatures of past pathogen exposure could be identified by cataloging public T cell receptors. The study used immunosequencing to profile the T cell repertoires of 600 to 850 subjects and linked those repertoires to cytomegalovirus serostatus. Besides the first cohort of 550 to 750 subjects, a separate validation cohort made up of 120 or so different subjects was used. The study combined high-throughput TCR immunosequencing, statistical association of individual TCRs with disease status, and machine learning to predict cytomegalovirus infection status. To study patterns of TCR occurrence, a later analysis re-analyzed previously published TCR beta repertoires from 666 donors and added high-resolution HLA genotyping. The later analysis used no new phenotypic data to find candidate immune exposures, relying instead on TCR beta sequences and their occurrence across donors. An earlier analysis of about 600 of the donors used high-throughput TCR beta sequencing to judge whether each TCR beta V gene segment behaved as functional or pseudogenic. Donor age, sex, ethnicity and CMV serostatus were collected together with the repertoire data. Genome-wide SNP genotypes for about 60% of the roughly 670 donors were used in a later genetic analysis, which treated that subset as a discovery cohort. Every repertoire in the discovery cohort had been generated on one and the same sequencing platform. HLA typing included class I and class II loci at four-digit resolution. The number of typed donors differed by locus: about 620-630 for A, B, C, DRB1 and DQB1; approximately 530 for DQA1; some 590 for DPA1; and 400 to 480 for DPB1. About 5 DR-DQ haplotypes were handled as single units for association and clustering, since linkage in the cohort was strong. On average, 235,054 unique TCR beta nucleotide sequences were sequenced per donor among 398 genotyped donors of the cohort, with approximately 18% of those sequences being non-productive. Summary of the overall study and its limitations: A later analysis found that HLA-associated TCR beta chains were more clonally expanded and had lower generation probabilities than equally common non-associated chains. Some IMGT-functional V segments, including TRBV6-2 and TRBV6-3, could not be told apart with the 87-base-pair reads, so those segments were excluded. Correlated functional status among segregating V segments might be attributable to linkage disequilibrium, but an unknown experimental factor could not be ruled out. Strong co-occurrence of HLA alleles, especially DR and DQ, made assigning TCR associations to individual alleles difficult. Several of the top co-occurrence clusters appeared to be linked to parvovirus B19, influenza, CMV and Epstein-Barr virus, according to a later analysis. Because counts were too low, some 17 rarely observed V segments, including chromosome 9 orphons, were left out of the earlier analysis of about 620 of the donors. An association between a missense DCLRE1C variant and V-gene and J-gene trimming of TCR beta chains was found in a later genetic analysis and replicated in an independent cohort. At a false discovery rate of 0.05, a later analysis linked around 15,000 TCR beta sequences to specific HLA alleles. Because some donors lacked HLA typing at each locus, the association tests relied only on the typed subset. The study listed approximately 150 TCR beta chains as associated with cytomegalovirus. A later genetic analysis reported fewer N-insertions in productive TCRs among donors in an Asian-associated ancestry cluster than the approximately 670-donor mean. Most TCR sequences were seen in very few donors, while some public TCRs were found in many individuals. In a later analysis, TCR association rates were found to vary across HLA loci, with the most associated TCRs seen for DRB1 alleles and the fewest for HLA-C alleles. The presence/absence analyses assumed that sequencing depth was roughly uniform across donors, and that assumption may not be true. A cluster of highly shared sequence variants was judged likely to represent a technical artifact of the sequencing pipeline. Broadly in line with IMGT annotations, most TCR beta V segments showed up in productive rearrangements about 87% or about 30% of the time in an earlier analysis of several hundred of the donors. Cytomegalovirus status was reported to be diagnosed by the classifier with high specificity and sensitivity in both the original and validation cohorts. The only immune exposure information available for the cohort was CMV serostatus. A further reported finding was that TCR beta sequences accurately predicted the HLA-A and HLA-B alleles for most subjects in the first cohort. The authors suggested that the approach could potentially be generalized to other disease states and immunological phenotypes. A later analysis found that most CMV-associated TCR beta chains appeared HLA-restricted, with HLA associations seemingly driven largely by CMV exposure. The cohort was sequenced for TCR beta chains only, and without alpha or paired-chain data the features that could be detected were limited. A few of the identified cytomegalovirus-associated TCR beta chains were confirmed in vitro to be specific for cytomegalovirus antigens.

The library was obtained by the immunoSEQ multiplex PCR assay. For the multiplex PCR, a mixture combining 60 forward primers for TCR Vbeta segments and 13 reverse primers for TCR Jbeta segments was used. A multiplex PCR assay on genomic DNA amplified the CDR3 region of rearranged TCR beta genes. On the Illumina HiSeq System, the amplified TCR beta libraries were sequenced as 87-base-pair reads. As for the authors' bioinformatics: In a later analysis, tens of millions of unique TCR beta chains were counted across the roughly 700 repertoires, and some 10 million of these chains were shared by at least two donors. A nearest-neighbor algorithm error-corrected the raw reads and collapsed the reads into unique sequences, merging closely related sequences to remove PCR and sequencing errors. V, D and J gene segments were assigned by aligning CDR3 sequences to IMGT reference sequences. For a sequence to be retained, at least a six-nucleotide match to both a V gene segment and a J gene segment was required. Rearrangements were classified as productive when the CDR3 lacked stop codons and remained in frame with V and J, and all other rearrangements were classified as non-productive. CDR3 was defined by IMGT convention, running from the second conserved V-encoded cysteine to the conserved J-encoded phenylalanine. The earlier analysis of about 620 of the donors excluded sequences that lacked an unambiguous match to a single V gene segment. An earlier analysis of almost 600 of the donors classified V segments as functional when productive rearrangements were above 56.7% and as segregating when the standard deviation between donors was above 5%. To diagnose cytomegalovirus status from the catalog of TCR beta chain sequences, a statistical classification framework was built. In a later analysis, V and J genes were assigned by comparing TCR nucleotide sequences against IMGT/GENE-DB human TR gene sequences. In a later analysis, CDR3 sequences and most-parsimonious VDJ recombination scenarios were assigned using the TCRdist pipeline. In a later analysis, each TCR beta chain was defined by its CDR3 amino acid sequence together with its V-gene family, and reads without a unique V-gene family were excluded. In a later analysis, fewer than 650 highly shared, low-generation-probability nucleotide sequences were removed to address suspected cross-contamination and a sequencing artifact. In a later analysis, a clonal expansion index for each public chain was calculated from normalized within-repertoire ranks of inferred template counts. In a later analysis, generation probabilities were computed with a VDJ recombination model fitted to out-of-frame rearrangements, and the resulting probabilities were checked against IGoR. Hypergeometric tests were used in a later analysis to score TCR-TCR, TCR-HLA and TCR-CMV co-occurrence, with a repertoire-size bias correction applied to the TCR pairs. A later analysis estimated false discovery rates by permuting HLA or CMV assignments 20 times. A later analysis grouped co-occurring TCRs with DBSCAN, adding TCRdist sequence similarity when clustering within HLA-allele-positive subsets. For co-occurrence clustering, repertoires with fewer than 30,000 or more than 120,000 public chains were excluded, along with several repertoires with anomalous nucleotide sharing. The clones in this table, taken by TCRdb from immuneACCESS, are in-frame only. Not every clone is retained; where verified, under half of the shortfall comes from an unresolved V gene, and the cause of the rest is unknown. Clone size and the V and J calls come from that table; the DNA yielded D and trimming. This sample has some 170,000 clones in its table, and roughly 76% of those were observed once. Roughly 5.2% of the sample belongs to the ten largest clones.

In total, 600 or so healthy bone marrow donors made up the cohort. All cohort members were sampled while nominally healthy, although unrecorded immune exposures were likely present. The donor was CMV seropositive and was included in the group of 300 or so seropositive cohort members. A peripheral blood sample was collected from each donor, and TCR beta sequencing was performed on peripheral blood mononuclear cells. Genomic DNA extraction from the blood cell samples was performed with the Qiagen DNeasy Blood Extraction Kit. The rearrangement joined TRBV11-2 to TRBJ2-3; the D gene lacks a confident call. Source material: PBMCs. The sequence derives from a woman between 18 and 29 years old in good health and CMV-seropositive. The DNA reads TGTGCCAGCAGCTTAGGCCCCGGGACAGATACGCAGTATTTT. The translation is CASSLGPGTDTQYF. The CDR3, completed at both ends by the reference TRBV11-2 and TRBJ2-3 genes, gives the full variable domain EAGVAQSPRYKIIEKRQSVAFWCNPISGHATLYWYQQILGQGPKLLIQFQNNGVVDDSQLPKDRFSAERLKGVDSTLKIQPAKLEDSAVYLCASSLGPGTDTQYFGPGTRLTVL.